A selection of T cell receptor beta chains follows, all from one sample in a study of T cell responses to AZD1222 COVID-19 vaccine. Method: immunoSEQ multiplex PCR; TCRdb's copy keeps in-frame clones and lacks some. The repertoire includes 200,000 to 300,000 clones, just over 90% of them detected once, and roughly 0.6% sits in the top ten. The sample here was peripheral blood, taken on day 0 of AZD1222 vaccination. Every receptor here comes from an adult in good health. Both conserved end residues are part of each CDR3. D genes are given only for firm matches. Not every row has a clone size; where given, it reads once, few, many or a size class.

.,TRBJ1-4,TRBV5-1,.,TGCGCCAGCAGCCCCGGCCCGCAGAAAGCGGAAAAACTGTTTTTT,CASSPGPQKAEKLFF
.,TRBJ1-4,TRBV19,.,TGTGCCAGTAGTAGCAGGGGTAATCTCGGTGAAAAACTGTTTTTT,CASSSRGNLGEKLFF
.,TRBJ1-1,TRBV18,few,TGTGCCAGCTCACCAGGACGGCCTGAAGCTTTCTTT,CASSPGRPEAFF
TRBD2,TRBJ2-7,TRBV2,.,TGTGCCAGCAGTGTAAGCGGGGGGGAATTCTACGAGCAGTACTTC,CASSVSGGEFYEQYF
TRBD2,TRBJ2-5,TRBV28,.,TGTGCCAGCAGTTTATTCCTACTAGCGGGAGGCGCGGGGGGGACCCAGTACTTC,CASSLFLLAGGAGGTQYF
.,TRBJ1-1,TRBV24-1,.,TGTGCCACCAGTGATTTGTGGACACCGAACACTGAAGCTTTCTTT,CATSDLWTPNTEAFF
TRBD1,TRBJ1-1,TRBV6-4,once,TGTGCCAGCAGGAAAGACAGGGAGAACACTGAAGCTTTCTTT,CASRKDRENTEAFF
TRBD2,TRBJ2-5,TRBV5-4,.,TGTGCCAGCAGCGGAACCTCTAGCGGGGGGGAGTACCAAGAGACCCAGTACTTC,CASSGTSSGGEYQETQYF
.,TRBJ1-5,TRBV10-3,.,TGTGCCATCAGTGAGTCTCTAGGGGTGTTGGGGCCCCAGCATTTT,CAISESLGVLGPQHF
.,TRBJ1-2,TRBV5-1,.,TGCGCCAGCAGCAGGACTAACTATGGCTACACCTTC,CASSRTNYGYTF
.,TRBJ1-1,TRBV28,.,TGTGCCAGCAGTTTCCCCGGGACTTTGGCTTTCTTT,CASSFPGTLAFF
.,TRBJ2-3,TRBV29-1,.,TGCAGCGTTGAGGGCGGGGGCCTTCCAGATACGCAGTATTTT,CSVEGGGLPDTQYF
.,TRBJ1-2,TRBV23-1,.,TGCGCCACCTGTCCTGGCTACACCTTC,CATCPGYTF
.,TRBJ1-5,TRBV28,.,TGTGCCAGCACAACTCCGGGGGTTCAGCCCCAGCATTTT,CASTTPGVQPQHF
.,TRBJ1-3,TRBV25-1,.,TGTGCCAGCGTCGACAGTTTAACCGGAAACACCATATATTTT,CASVDSLTGNTIYF
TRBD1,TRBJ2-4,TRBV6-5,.,TGTGCCAGCAGTCCCGACAGGGTTAACATTCAGTACTTC,CASSPDRVNIQYF
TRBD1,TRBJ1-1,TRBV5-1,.,TGCGCCAGCAGCTCTGGGACAGCCAACACTGAAGCTTTCTTT,CASSSGTANTEAFF
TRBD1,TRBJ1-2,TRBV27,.,TGTGCCAGCAGTTCTACGGGACAGATACGGTCTGGTGGCTACACCTTC,CASSSTGQIRSGGYTF
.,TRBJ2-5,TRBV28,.,TGTGCCAGCAGTTTCTTGCAGACCCAGTACTTC,CASSFLQTQYF
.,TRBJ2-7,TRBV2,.,TGTGCCGGCAAGGGGCCGGGAGTAACGCTCGAGCAGTACTTC,CAGKGPGVTLEQYF
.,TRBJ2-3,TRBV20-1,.,TGCAGTGCTGCCCGGGATACGCAGTATTTT,CSAARDTQYF
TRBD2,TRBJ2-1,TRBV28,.,TGTGCCAGCAGTTTCGTCGGGAGGTCCTACAATGAGCAGTTCTTC,CASSFVGRSYNEQFF
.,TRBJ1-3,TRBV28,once,TGTGCCAGCAGTTTTTCGGTGTCTGGAAACACCATATATTTT,CASSFSVSGNTIYF
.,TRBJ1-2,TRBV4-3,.,TGCGCCAGCAGCCAAGGGCAGAACTATGGCTACACCTTC,CASSQGQNYGYTF
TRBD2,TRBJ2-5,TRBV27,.,TGTGCCAGCAGTTCCTGGACTAGCGGGGAAGAGACCCAGTACTTC,CASSSWTSGEETQYF
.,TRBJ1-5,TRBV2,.,TGTGCCAGCCGGGGGGATCAGCCCCAGCATTTT,CASRGDQPQHF
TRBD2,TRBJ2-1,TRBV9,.,TGTGCCAGCAGCCCCCGAGTGGGGACTAGCGGCCGTACGGAGCAGTTCTTC,CASSPRVGTSGRTEQFF
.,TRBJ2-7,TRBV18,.,TGTGCCAGCTCACCAGGACCATTCTACGAGCAGTACTTC,CASSPGPFYEQYF
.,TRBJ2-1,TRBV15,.,TGTGCCACCAGCAGAGGGACCCAGGTCCATGAGCAGTTCTTC,CATSRGTQVHEQFF
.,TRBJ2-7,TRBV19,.,TGTGCCAGTAGTATGGGGCAGGGGTCCTACGAGCAGTACTTC,CASSMGQGSYEQYF
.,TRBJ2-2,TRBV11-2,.,TGTGCCAGCAGCTTGGACCCAAGCACCGGGGAGCTGTTTTTT,CASSLDPSTGELFF
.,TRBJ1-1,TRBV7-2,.,TGTGCCAGCAGCTTAGCAGGGCAGTACACTGAAGCTTTCTTT,CASSLAGQYTEAFF
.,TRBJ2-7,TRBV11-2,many,TGTGCCAGCAGCTCGGCTTATTGGCACGAGCAGTACTTC,CASSSAYWHEQYF
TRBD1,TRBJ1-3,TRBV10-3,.,TGTGCCATCAGTGGACAGGGACCTGGAAACACCATATATTTT,CAISGQGPGNTIYF
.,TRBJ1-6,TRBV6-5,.,TGTGCCAGCAGTTACGGGGCAAAGGGTAATTCACCCCTCCACTTT,CASSYGAKGNSPLHF
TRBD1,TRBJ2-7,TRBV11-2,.,TGTGCCAGCATACCCGGGACAGGAGTTTACGAGCAGTACTTC,CASIPGTGVYEQYF
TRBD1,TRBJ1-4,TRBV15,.,TGTGCCACCAGCCGGGACAGGGTATTAGGAAAACTGTTTTTT,CATSRDRVLGKLFF
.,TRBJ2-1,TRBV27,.,TGTGCCAGCAGTCCACTAGACCGCGGTAACCACAATGAGCAGTTCTTC,CASSPLDRGNHNEQFF
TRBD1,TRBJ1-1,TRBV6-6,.,TGTGCCAGCAGTTTTCCCGGGACAGGGATCACTGAAGCTTTCTTT,CASSFPGTGITEAFF
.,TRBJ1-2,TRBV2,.,TGTGCCAGCGTTAGGGACCCGTATGGCTACACCTTC,CASVRDPYGYTF
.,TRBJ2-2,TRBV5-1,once,TGCGCCAGCAGCTCTCCAAGCGGGGAGCTGTTTTTT,CASSSPSGELFF
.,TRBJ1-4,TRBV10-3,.,TGTGCCATCGGCGACAGGTTGGATGAAAAACTGTTTTTT,CAIGDRLDEKLFF
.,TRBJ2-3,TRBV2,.,TGTGCCAGCAACGGCCCCCGGCGGTTCGGCACAGATACGCAGTATTTT,CASNGPRRFGTDTQYF
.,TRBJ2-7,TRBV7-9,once,TGTGCCAGCAGCTTTGGACACGAGCAGTACTTC,CASSFGHEQYF
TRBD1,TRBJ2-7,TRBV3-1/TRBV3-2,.,TGTGCCAGCAGCCAATCGGGACAGGGGTACGAGCAGTACTTC,CASSQSGQGYEQYF
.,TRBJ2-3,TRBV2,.,TGTGCCAGCAGTGAGAACTCACCAAGCACAGATACGCAGTATTTT,CASSENSPSTDTQYF
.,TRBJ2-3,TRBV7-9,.,TGTGCCAGCAGCTTATTGGGGTTAGCGACTAGCACAGATACGCAGTATTTT,CASSLLGLATSTDTQYF
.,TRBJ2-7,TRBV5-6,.,TGTGCCAGCAGCTTGGGCGGACCCTACGAGCAGTACTTC,CASSLGGPYEQYF
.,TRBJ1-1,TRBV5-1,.,TGCGCCAGCAGCCCACACCGGGTCCGAATGGACACTGAAGCTTTCTTT,CASSPHRVRMDTEAFF
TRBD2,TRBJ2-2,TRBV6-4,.,TGTGCCAGCAGTGACGGACTAGCGAACACCGGGGAGCTGTTTTTT,CASSDGLANTGELFF
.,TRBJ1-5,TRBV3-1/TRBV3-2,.,TGTGCCAGCAGCCAACCCAATCAGCCCCAGCATTTT,CASSQPNQPQHF
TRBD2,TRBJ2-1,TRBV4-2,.,TGTGCCAGCAGCCAGCCGGGACTACAGAACAATGAGCAGTTCTTC,CASSQPGLQNNEQFF
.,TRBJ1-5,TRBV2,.,TGTGCCAGCAAGGGAGTAGGTCAGCCCCAGCATTTT,CASKGVGQPQHF
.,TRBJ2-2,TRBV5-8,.,TGTGCCAGCGTAACCGGGACTCCCACGACGAACACCGGGGAGCTGTTTTTT,CASVTGTPTTNTGELFF
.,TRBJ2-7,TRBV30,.,TGTGCCTGGAGTGTACTGCACGAGCAGTACTTC,CAWSVLHEQYF
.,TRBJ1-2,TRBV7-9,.,TGTGCCAGCAGCCCACTAGGGCCAGTGTATGGCTACACCTTC,CASSPLGPVYGYTF
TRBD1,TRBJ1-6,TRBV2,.,TGTGCCAGCAGTCAACAGGGGGGAGGTTCACCCCTCCACTTT,CASSQQGGGSPLHF
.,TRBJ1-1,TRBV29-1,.,TGCAGCGGGGAGGGCAACACTGAAGCTTTCTTT,CSGEGNTEAFF
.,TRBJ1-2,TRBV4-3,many,TGCGCCAGCAGCCAAAACCGTAGGGGACAATATGGCTACACCTTC,CASSQNRRGQYGYTF
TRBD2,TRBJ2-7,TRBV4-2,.,TGTGCCAGCAGCCAAGATAGGACTAGCGGGATGCAGTACTTC,CASSQDRTSGMQYF